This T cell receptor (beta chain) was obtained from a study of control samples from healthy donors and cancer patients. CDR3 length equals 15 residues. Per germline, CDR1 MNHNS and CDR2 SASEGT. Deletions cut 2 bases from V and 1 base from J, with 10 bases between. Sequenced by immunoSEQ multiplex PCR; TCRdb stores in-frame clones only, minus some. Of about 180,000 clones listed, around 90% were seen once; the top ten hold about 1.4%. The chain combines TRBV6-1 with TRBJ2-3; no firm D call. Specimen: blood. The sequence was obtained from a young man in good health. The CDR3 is CASSELKGGTDTQYF. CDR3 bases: TGTGCCAGCAGTGAACTAAAAGGCGGCACAGATACGCAGTATTTT.